A selection of T cell receptor beta chains follows, all from one sample in a study of PD-1 blockade in classical Hodgkin lymphoma. The data were produced by immunoSEQ multiplex PCR, yet TCRdb's version contains in-frame clones alone and is incomplete. The sample consists of about 13,000 clones, about four fifths of them appearing once. This specimen consisted of peripheral blood mononuclear cells (PBMCs), obtained at baseline. All receptors come from a human donor with classical Hodgkin lymphoma. CDR3s include the opening cysteine and the closing phenylalanine or tryptophan. The order of the fields is clone size, CDR3 length, J gene, V gene, D gene, CDR3 DNA, CDR3 protein. A D gene is named only where the DNA matches it firmly. Clone size is not always given. Where it is, it says once, few, many or a class for expanded clones.

NA 14 TRBJ1-4 TRBV19 NA TGTGCCAGTAGTAGGCGGCTTCAAAATGAAAAACTGTTTTTT CASSRRLQNEKLFF
NA 14 TRBJ2-2 TRBV4-3 NA TGCGCCAGCAGCCAAGGGTTTGGGCTCGGGGAGCTGTTTTTT CASSQGFGLGELFF
NA 15 TRBJ2-6 TRBV19 NA TGTGCCAGTAGTAGATGGGCGTCCGGGGCCAACGTCCTGACTTTC CASSRWASGANVLTF
NA 15 TRBJ1-4 TRBV28 NA TGTGCCAGCAGTTTCTCTTATGCAACTAATGAAAAACTGTTTTTT CASSFSYATNEKLFF
NA 15 TRBJ2-1 TRBV2 TRBD2 TGTGCCAGCAGAGGGTGGCGGGGGGCTGGGAATGAGCAGTTCTTC CASRGWRGAGNEQFF
NA 14 TRBJ2-2 TRBV2 TRBD1 TGTGCCACCCTTGGGGACAGGGGGACCGGGGAGCTGTTTTTT CATLGDRGTGELFF
NA 15 TRBJ1-1 TRBV5-1 TRBD1 TGCGCCAGCAGCACCTCACAGGGGGCAGGTACTGAAGCTTTCTTT CASSTSQGAGTEAFF
once 14 TRBJ2-5 TRBV5-6 NA TGTGCCAGCAGCCCTAACACAGGGAAGCAGACCCAGTACTTC CASSPNTGKQTQYF
few 14 TRBJ1-1 TRBV5-4 NA TGTGCCAGCAGCTATGGGGGACTTGTGACTGAAGCTTTCTTT CASSYGGLVTEAFF
NA 13 TRBJ1-4 TRBV25-1 NA TGTGCCAGCACCCGCCAGGGGTCGGAAAAACTGTTTTTT CASTRQGSEKLFF
NA 12 TRBJ1-2 TRBV28 NA TGTGCCTCCGAGGGCGGAAACTATGGCTACACCTTC CASEGGNYGYTF
NA 14 TRBJ1-1 TRBV10-2 NA TGCGCCACCGAGACCGACAGCCTCCTCACTGAAGCTTTCTTT CATETDSLLTEAFF
NA 17 TRBJ2-2 TRBV19 TRBD1 TGTGCCAGTAGTATCTTTGACAGGGGACCGAACACCGGGGAGCTGTTTTTT CASSIFDRGPNTGELFF
NA 16 TRBJ2-2 TRBV5-1 TRBD2 TGCGCCAGCAGCTTGACTAGCGGTTATAACACCGGGGAGCTGTTTTTT CASSLTSGYNTGELFF
NA 15 TRBJ2-1 TRBV19 TRBD2 TGTGCCAGTAGTCCCGGGACTAGCTCCTACAATGAGCAGTTCTTC CASSPGTSSYNEQFF
NA 15 TRBJ1-3 TRBV28 TRBD1 TGTGCCAGCAGTTTACAGGGGGCTGTTGGAAACACCATATATTTT CASSLQGAVGNTIYF
NA 15 TRBJ1-1 TRBV28 TRBD1 TGTGCCAGCAGTTCCCGGACAGGGATGAACACTGAAGCTTTCTTT CASSSRTGMNTEAFF
NA 14 TRBJ1-1 TRBV5-4 NA TGTGCCAGCAGCTTTATTGCTGCAAACACTGAAGCTTTCTTT CASSFIAANTEAFF
NA 13 TRBJ2-7 TRBV7-9 NA TGTGCCAGCAGCTTAGGCGTACGCGGGGAGCAGTACTTC CASSLGVRGEQYF
NA 13 TRBJ1-6 TRBV6-1 NA TGTGCCAGCAGTGATATCAATAATTCACCCCTCCACTTT CASSDINNSPLHF
NA 15 TRBJ2-2 TRBV9 TRBD1 TGTGCCAGCAGCCCCAGACAGGGGGCCCCCGGGGAGCTGTTTTTT CASSPRQGAPGELFF
once 18 TRBJ1-2 TRBV10-3 NA TGTGCCATCAGTGAGCCCACTTCCGGGACCCAGCAACTCTATGGCTACACCTTC CAISEPTSGTQQLYGYTF
NA 13 TRBJ1-1 TRBV5-1 NA TGCGCCAGCAGCTCCCCCCCGAACACTGAAGCTTTCTTT CASSSPPNTEAFF
NA 16 TRBJ2-3 TRBV28 TRBD2 TGTGCCAGCTTGTCCGGGGGGGCAACGCGCACAGATACGCAGTATTTT CASLSGGATRTDTQYF
NA 15 TRBJ2-1 TRBV2 TRBD2 TGTGCCAGCAGTGTAGAGGCGGGAGGCTACAATGAGCAGTTCTTC CASSVEAGGYNEQFF
medium-sized 16 TRBJ2-1 TRBV6-5 NA TGTGCCAGCAGTTATTCGACCCCTAATCCCTACAATGAGCAGTTCTTC CASSYSTPNPYNEQFF
few 13 TRBJ1-6 TRBV11-3 NA TGTGCCAGCAGGTTTCGGTGGAATTCACCCCTCCACTTT CASRFRWNSPLHF
NA 16 TRBJ2-7 TRBV4-3 NA TGCGCCAGCAGCCAAGATTGGGGGACTCCAAGCTACGAGCAGTACTTC CASSQDWGTPSYEQYF
NA 15 TRBJ1-1 TRBV9 NA TGTGCCAGCAGCGTAGTGGCTGTCTCGAACACTGAAGCTTTCTTT CASSVVAVSNTEAFF
few 13 TRBJ2-3 TRBV4-3 NA TGCGCCAGCAGCCAAGTTGGGGTAGATACGCAGTATTTT CASSQVGVDTQYF
once 14 TRBJ1-1 TRBV6-5 NA TGTGCCAGCAGTTTCATACAGGGGAACACTGAAGCTTTCTTT CASSFIQGNTEAFF
NA 13 TRBJ1-5 TRBV28 NA TGTGCCAGCAGTCGAGGGGGGTATCAGCCCCAGCATTTT CASSRGGYQPQHF
few 15 TRBJ1-4 TRBV19 NA TGTGCCAGTAGTGACCAGGGTGGCGCTAATGAAAAACTGTTTTTT CASSDQGGANEKLFF
NA 15 TRBJ1-4 TRBV6-6 TRBD1 TGTGCCAGCAGTTACCCCGGACAGGGTACTGAAAAACTGTTTTTT CASSYPGQGTEKLFF
medium-sized 15 TRBJ2-5 TRBV4-1 NA TGCGCCAGCAGCCAAGAACAAGCGGAACAAGAGACCCAGTACTTC CASSQEQAEQETQYF
few 15 TRBJ2-1 TRBV28 NA TGTGCCAGCACCCTATGGGGGTCCGACGGGGATGAGCAGTTCTTC CASTLWGSDGDEQFF
NA 15 TRBJ2-7 TRBV6-5 NA TGTGCCAGCAGTTACGCTCCACGGGGTCCATACGAGCAGTACTTC CASSYAPRGPYEQYF
NA 13 TRBJ2-1 TRBV11-2 TRBD1 TGTGCCAGCAGCTTAACAGGGGTGAATGAGCAGTTCTTC CASSLTGVNEQFF
NA 13 TRBJ2-7 TRBV6-6 NA TGTGCCAGCAGTTACGAGGGTAACTACGAGCAGTACTTC CASSYEGNYEQYF
NA 19 TRBJ2-1 TRBV7-2 TRBD2 TGTGCCAGCAGCTTGAGGGTAGCGGGAGCTCGTCGCTTGGACAATGAGCAGTTCTTC CASSLRVAGARRLDNEQFF
NA 17 TRBJ2-5 TRBV7-9 TRBD2 TGTGCCAGCAGCCCCCCACTAGCGGGACCACTCCAAGAGACCCAGTACTTC CASSPPLAGPLQETQYF
few 19 TRBJ2-1 TRBV14 TRBD2 TGTGCCAGCAGCCAAGGGTTCGGGACTAGCGGGTTCACCTACAATGAGCAGTTCTTC CASSQGFGTSGFTYNEQFF
once 17 TRBJ2-3 TRBV11-2 NA TGTGCCAGCAGCTTGTATCAGAGGGAGTTTAGCACAGATACGCAGTATTTT CASSLYQREFSTDTQYF
NA 14 TRBJ2-2 TRBV11-2 NA TGTGCCGACAGACAGAGAGCAAACACCGGGGAGCTGTTTTTT CADRQRANTGELFF
NA 14 TRBJ2-3 TRBV19 TRBD2 TGTGCCAGTAGTAACTCGGGGGGGTCAGATACGCAGTATTTT CASSNSGGSDTQYF
once 16 TRBJ2-2 TRBV7-9 TRBD2 TGTGCCAGCAGAGAGCGGGGACTAGCGGGCCCCGGGGAGCTGTTTTTT CASRERGLAGPGELFF